This is a list of T cell receptor beta chains from one sample in a study of radiotherapy plus CTLA-4 blockade in lung cancer. Sequencing used immunoSEQ multiplex PCR; TCRdb keeps in-frame clones, though not all of them. The sample shows about 30,000 clones, approximately 81% of them seen only once. Sequenced material: peripheral blood, taken from a patient treated with radiotherapy plus ipilimumab. The receptors originated from a human donor with non-small cell lung cancer that progressed on radiotherapy plus ipilimumab. Each CDR3 is given with its conserved first and last residue. Each record gives: V gene, J gene, D gene, clone size, CDR3 DNA, CDR3 protein. The D gene is left open where the match is weak. Expanded clones are given a class, and other clones once, few, many or no size at all.

v_gene: TRBV6-1
j_gene: TRBJ1-5
d_gene: TRBD1
abundance: .
CDR3nt: TGTGCCAGCACTCCGGGACAGTTCAATCAGCCCCAGCATTTT
CDR3aa: CASTPGQFNQPQHF

v_gene: TRBV18
j_gene: TRBJ2-5
d_gene: TRBD2
abundance: once
CDR3nt: TGTGCCAGCTCACCTTTAAGGGAGGGCCGCGAGACCCAGTACTTC
CDR3aa: CASSPLREGRETQYF

v_gene: TRBV5-1
j_gene: TRBJ1-2
d_gene: .
abundance: once
CDR3nt: TGCGCCAGCAGCTTGGACCCCCTCTATGGCTACACCTTC
CDR3aa: CASSLDPLYGYTF

v_gene: TRBV6-6
j_gene: TRBJ1-5
d_gene: TRBD1
abundance: .
CDR3nt: TGTGCCAGCAGACAACAGGGGGTAGGTCAGCCCCAGCATTTT
CDR3aa: CASRQQGVGQPQHF

v_gene: TRBV5-6
j_gene: TRBJ2-1
d_gene: TRBD2
abundance: few
CDR3nt: TGTGCCAGCAGCATGGGACTAGCGGGGGACAATGAGCAGTTCTTC
CDR3aa: CASSMGLAGDNEQFF

v_gene: TRBV6-1
j_gene: TRBJ1-2
d_gene: .
abundance: once
CDR3nt: TGTGCCAGCCTACAGGTCTATGGCTACACCTTC
CDR3aa: CASLQVYGYTF

v_gene: TRBV4-1
j_gene: TRBJ1-5
d_gene: TRBD1
abundance: .
CDR3nt: TGCGCCAGCAGCCGGGACAGGGGGGGCAATCAGCCCCAGCATTTT
CDR3aa: CASSRDRGGNQPQHF

v_gene: TRBV19
j_gene: TRBJ1-3
d_gene: .
abundance: .
CDR3nt: TGTGCCAGTTCTTGGCAGGGAGACTCTGGAAACACCATATATTTT
CDR3aa: CASSWQGDSGNTIYF

v_gene: TRBV4-3
j_gene: TRBJ1-6
d_gene: .
abundance: .
CDR3nt: TGCGCCAGCAGCCAAGCGGGAAATTCACCCCTCCACTTT
CDR3aa: CASSQAGNSPLHF

v_gene: TRBV7-2
j_gene: TRBJ1-2
d_gene: .
abundance: .
CDR3nt: TGTGCCAGCAGCTTAGACCCGGGGAGGGCTGCCGTGGATGGCTACACCTTC
CDR3aa: CASSLDPGRAAVDGYTF

v_gene: TRBV7-6
j_gene: TRBJ2-7
d_gene: TRBD2
abundance: .
CDR3nt: TGTGCCAGCAGCGACGGACTAGCGGGAGTGGGGAACGAGCAGTACTTC
CDR3aa: CASSDGLAGVGNEQYF

v_gene: TRBV7-9
j_gene: TRBJ2-2
d_gene: .
abundance: .
CDR3nt: TGTGCCAGCACCGAGGGGTCCCTAGTCAACACCGGGGAGCTGTTTTTT
CDR3aa: CASTEGSLVNTGELFF

v_gene: TRBV9
j_gene: TRBJ1-4
d_gene: .
abundance: few
CDR3nt: TGTGCCAGCAGCGTAGCGACCGGGAATGAAAAACTGTTTTTT
CDR3aa: CASSVATGNEKLFF

v_gene: TRBV28
j_gene: TRBJ1-1
d_gene: .
abundance: .
CDR3nt: TGTGCCAGCAGTTTAATAGCACAGAACACTGAAGCTTTCTTT
CDR3aa: CASSLIAQNTEAFF

v_gene: TRBV7-3
j_gene: TRBJ1-6
d_gene: TRBD1
abundance: few
CDR3nt: TGTGCCAGCAGCTTAGGGCCCGGGACAGTGGGGAATTCACCCCTCCACTTT
CDR3aa: CASSLGPGTVGNSPLHF

v_gene: TRBV11-2
j_gene: TRBJ1-1
d_gene: .
abundance: few
CDR3nt: TGTGCCAGCAGCCCATACCCGATAGTGACAGGACCGAACACTGAAGCTTTCTTT
CDR3aa: CASSPYPIVTGPNTEAFF

v_gene: TRBV9
j_gene: TRBJ2-3
d_gene: .
abundance: .
CDR3nt: TGTGCCAGCAGCGAGGGGGGACACAGCACAGATACGCAGTATTTT
CDR3aa: CASSEGGHSTDTQYF

v_gene: TRBV5-8
j_gene: TRBJ2-5
d_gene: TRBD1
abundance: once
CDR3nt: TGTGCCAGCAGCCCTAGAGGTACAGGGGCCCGAGGGACCCAGTACTTC
CDR3aa: CASSPRGTGARGTQYF

v_gene: TRBV7-6
j_gene: TRBJ2-3
d_gene: TRBD2
abundance: .
CDR3nt: TGTGCCAGCAGCTTAGGCCTAGCGGGCCCCCAAAGCACAGATACGCAGTATTTT
CDR3aa: CASSLGLAGPQSTDTQYF

v_gene: TRBV5-8
j_gene: TRBJ2-1
d_gene: .
abundance: .
CDR3nt: TGTGCCAGCAGCTGGGGGATCAATGAGCAGTTCTTC
CDR3aa: CASSWGINEQFF

v_gene: TRBV19
j_gene: TRBJ1-2
d_gene: .
abundance: .
CDR3nt: TGTGCCAGTACCAGAGGGGGTTATGGTGGCTACACCTTC
CDR3aa: CASTRGGYGGYTF

v_gene: TRBV7-6
j_gene: TRBJ2-7
d_gene: .
abundance: .
CDR3nt: TGTGCCAGCAGCTTTCGAGCGGAACCCTACGAGCAGTACTTC
CDR3aa: CASSFRAEPYEQYF

v_gene: TRBV4-2
j_gene: TRBJ2-7
d_gene: .
abundance: .
CDR3nt: TGTGCCAGCAGCCAAGATGGCCCGGACGAGCAGTACTTC
CDR3aa: CASSQDGPDEQYF

v_gene: TRBV6-5
j_gene: TRBJ1-1
d_gene: TRBD1
abundance: few
CDR3nt: TGTGCCAGCAGTTACGGAGGACAGGGAGGTACTGAAGCTTTCTTT
CDR3aa: CASSYGGQGGTEAFF

v_gene: TRBV18
j_gene: TRBJ1-1
d_gene: .
abundance: .
CDR3nt: TGTGCCAGCTCACGACAGCCGAACACTGAAGCTTTCTTT
CDR3aa: CASSRQPNTEAFF

v_gene: TRBV10-3
j_gene: TRBJ1-4
d_gene: .
abundance: .
CDR3nt: TGTGCCATCAGTGGGCGGGACACTGAAAAACTGTTTTTT
CDR3aa: CAISGRDTEKLFF

v_gene: TRBV7-9
j_gene: TRBJ1-1
d_gene: .
abundance: .
CDR3nt: TGTGCCAGCAGCACGCGGGGGGGTTCGGCTTTCTTT
CDR3aa: CASSTRGGSAFF

v_gene: TRBV2
j_gene: TRBJ2-3
d_gene: .
abundance: once
CDR3nt: TGTGCCAGCACCCGGACACTCCGAGGAGATACGCAGTATTTT
CDR3aa: CASTRTLRGDTQYF

v_gene: TRBV5-1
j_gene: TRBJ1-2
d_gene: .
abundance: .
CDR3nt: TGCGCCAGCAGCTTGGGACTGACCAACTATGGCTACACCTTC
CDR3aa: CASSLGLTNYGYTF

v_gene: TRBV19
j_gene: TRBJ1-2
d_gene: .
abundance: medium-sized
CDR3nt: TGTGCCAGTAGTGCGGTCCTGTTCTATGGCTACACCTTC
CDR3aa: CASSAVLFYGYTF

v_gene: TRBV9
j_gene: TRBJ1-2
d_gene: TRBD1
abundance: .
CDR3nt: TGTGCCAGCAGCGTCGGGACAGGAGGCTACACCTTC
CDR3aa: CASSVGTGGYTF

v_gene: TRBV30
j_gene: TRBJ1-5
d_gene: .
abundance: .
CDR3nt: TGTGCCTGGAGTCGGGCCCCTGGCCAGCCCCAGCATTTT
CDR3aa: CAWSRAPGQPQHF

v_gene: TRBV18
j_gene: TRBJ2-3
d_gene: .
abundance: .
CDR3nt: TGTGCCAGCTCTCCTGGAGATACGCAGTATTTT
CDR3aa: CASSPGDTQYF